The 3 T cell receptor beta chains below come from one sample, sequenced in a study of cytomegalovirus exposure and HLA in healthy donors. A multiplex PCR was run with 60 Vbeta primers and 13 Jbeta primers. Sequencing used immunoSEQ multiplex PCR; TCRdb keeps in-frame clones, though not all of them. This table has about 190,000 clones, roughly 84% appearing once. The sample taken for sequencing was PBMCs. The receptors originated from a woman in her 50s in good health and CMV-seropositive.

The gene calls are TRBV9 and TRBJ2-4, with 10 nucleotides matching TRBD2. The CDR3 runs to 16 residues. Germline V CDR1 and CDR2: SGDLS, YYNGEE. V gave up 2 bases and J gave up 6 bases; unmatched junction bases: 8. The CDR3 coding sequence is TGTGCCAGCAGCGTTGAAGCGGGGGGGCCCGGAAACATTCAGTACTTC. Protein: CASSVEAGGPGNIQYF.

The chain combines TRBV28 with TRBJ2-1; 9 bases are shared with TRBD2. Germline lookup yields CDR1 MDHEN and CDR2 SYDVKM. The V segment lost 4 bases and the J segment 7 bases; nucleotides outside the gene matches: 14. There are 17 residues in the CDR3. In DNA form, the CDR3 reads TGTGCCAGCAGTTCCTTAGCGGGGGCAATAGAATCGAATGAGCAGTTCTTC. It translates to CASSSLAGAIESNEQFF.

The genes are TRBV25-1 and TRBJ1-1, with D unresolved. There are 14 residues in the CDR3. The germline V gene has CDR1 MGHDK and CDR2 SYGVNS. Trimming took 5 bases from V and 2 from J, leaving 12 bases between them. The CDR3 here is CASSPGDGNTEAFF. CDR3 bases: TGTGCCAGCAGTCCCGGGGATGGTAACACTGAAGCTTTCTTT.